This record covers a single T cell receptor (beta chain). Its antigen is unknown. TCR alpha and TCR beta cDNA libraries with sample barcodes and UMIs came from 5'RACE using constant-segment primers. TCRdb reprocessed the 5' RACE reads via MiXCR and lists one record per CDR3 protein. In the table there are 410,000 or so distinct CDR3 sequences, roughly a quarter of which are singletons. The CDR3 is made up of 15 amino acids. CDR1 is SEHNR and CDR2 is FQNEAQ in the germline V gene (reference sequence). V shed 5 bases, J shed 6 bases, and the junction held 9 bases outside the gene matches. The data were obtained in a study of T-cell memory formation after mild COVID-19. About the study: TCR clusters were mostly confined to one donor each.

Findings and caveats of the study: The appearance of some responding clones in pre-infection memory suggested that cross-reactive memory joined.

This chain uses TRBV7-9 with TRBJ2-3, with 9 bases aligning to TRBD1. The sequencing sample was made of PBMCs or a T cell subset sorted from them (not recorded which). The TCR sequence derives from an adult woman who had mild COVID-19 (a few samples of this study predate the infection). Cell type and time point are not known. The CDR3 is CASSPTGTGSDTQYF. CDR3 sequence (DNA): TGTGCCAGCAGCCCGACCGGGACAGGGTCCGATACGCAGTATTTT.